Described below is a single T cell receptor (beta chain) sequence and its context. This sample was included in a study of blood T cells in healthy people across ages. The second PCR ran 7 to 11 cycles with a sample-barcoded 5' primer and J-beta primers. Through a template-switch adaptor with 12 random nucleotides, each cDNA molecule received a tag. TCRdb itself ran the 5' RACE reads through MiXCR, one entry per CDR3 protein. Here the sample spans over 1.5 million distinct CDR3 sequences, 40% to 55% being singletons. The CDR3 covers 15 residues. Germline-derived CDR1 and CDR2 are MDHEN and SYDVKM. Trimming removed 7 bases at V and 1 base at J, with 17 bases between.

Sequenced: blood. The V gene is TRBV28, the J gene TRBJ2-7; D may be TRBD2 (5 bases). This clonotype was obtained from a woman between 40 and 55 years old in good health. CDR3 residues: CASTDHTRESYEQYF. CDR3 bases: TGTGCCAGCACAGACCACACTAGAGAGTCCTACGAGCAGTACTTC.